This T cell receptor beta chain came from a study of CD8+CD57+ T cells in acquired aplastic anemia. Remarks on this clonotype: What it binds is unknown.

The CDR3 contains 14 residues. CDR1 SQVTM and CDR2 ANQGSEA come from the germline V gene. The ends lost 7 bases at V and 7 bases at J; junction bases unmatched: 16. Study-level points and caveats: In common between the patients and the controls were more than 25 CD8+ CDR3 sequences.

TCR beta VDJ and CDR3 profiles were obtained from a genomic DNA template. TCRdb re-called the reads with MiXCR, one entry per CDR3 protein. There are 150,000 to 200,000 distinct CDR3 sequences in the sample; around 65% occur only once, and roughly 46% lies in the top ten. Sequenced: sorted CD4+, CD8+, or CD8+CD57+ T cells (not recorded which) from PBMCs. This sequence joins TRBV29-1 and TRBJ2-7, with 7 nucleotides matching TRBD2. This receptor was taken from a human donor with severe aplastic anemia or a healthy control (not recorded which). DNA of the CDR3: TGCAGCGGTAGAGAGTCTTTCCAGGGAGGGGAGCAGTACTTC. Translating it yields CSGRESFQGGEQYF.